This T cell receptor (beta chain) was obtained from a study of shared clonotypes between healthy human individuals. Study summary: The plates for each donor numbered three CD4 naive, three CD4 memory, two CD8 naive and one CD8 memory.

Naive CD8 cells lacked CD45RO, underwent positive selection for CCR7 and left out terminally differentiated effector memory CD45RA+ cells. Points from the study as a whole: Clonotypes shared by all four donors outscored non-shared clonotypes in generation probability.

Each subset's genomic DNA was shared equally among a number of immunoSEQ plates. The table came from immunoSEQ multiplex PCR; TCRdb's copy has only in-frame clones and leaves some out. This sample has hundreds of thousands of clones, with 95% found just once. In the case of this clone: Its target is unknown.

The specimen was naive CD8+ T cells sorted from blood. The clonotype was recovered from a woman younger than 45 in good health.

The CDR3 region has the DNA TGTGCCAGCAGCTTAGCGAAAGGACAGGGGTACTACGAGCAGTACTTC. Its protein is CASSLAKGQGYYEQYF. V is TRBV7-6 and J is TRBJ2-7; 9 nucleotides match TRBD1. The CDR3 has 16 residues. The V segment lost 0 bases and the J segment 3 bases; nucleotides outside the gene matches: 6. Per germline, CDR1 SGHVS and CDR2 FNYEAQ.